This T cell receptor (beta chain) came from a study of blood T cell repertoires in COVID-19. Data came from immunoSEQ multiplex PCR; TCRdb stores just in-frame clones and leaves some out. The sample includes roughly 120,000 clones, 90% seen only once; the top ten take approximately 3.7%. Germline CDR1 SGHNT, CDR2 YENEEA. V lost 5 bases and J lost 9, with 11 bases in between. CDR3 size: 12 residues. Source material: peripheral blood. The source of this sequence is a man over 45 with active COVID-19. V and J are TRBV11-3 and TRBJ2-1; a possible D gene is TRBD1 (5 bases). In DNA form, the CDR3 reads TGTGCCAGCAGCGGTAGGGGTACTGAGCAGTTCTTC. The encoded protein is CASSGRGTEQFF.